This T cell receptor (beta chain) was identified during a study of beta chain features in type 1 diabetes. Study findings and constraints: Shorter TCRB CDR3s, moderately but significantly so, were found in Type 1 diabetes patients in all four CD4+ subsets.

This clone was counted between two and nine times. What it recognizes is unknown. V lost 3 bases and J lost 5, with 17 bases in between. Germline values: CDR1 MNHNS, CDR2 SASEGT. There are 15 residues in the CDR3. Isolated RNA was reverse transcribed in full, so expressed TCRB transcripts were sequenced. Sequenced by immunoSEQ multiplex PCR; TCRdb stores in-frame clones only, minus some. The sample records 500,000 to 850,000 clones, around an eighth being singletons. The source is a man younger than 30 with type 1 diabetes. The chain carries TRBV6-1 and TRBJ2-7; D perhaps matches TRBD1 (6 bases). The sequenced sample was naive CD4+ T cells from blood. CDR3 sequence: CASSDGYRALDEQYF. In DNA form, the CDR3 reads TGTGCCAGCAGTGATGGGTACAGGGCCCTCGACGAGCAGTACTTC.